One and the same sample provided the 9 T cell receptor beta chains below, sequenced in a study of T-cell reconstitution after alpha-beta-depleted transplantation in children. TCRbeta library preparation incorporated unique molecular identifiers. A single record per CDR3 protein comes from TCRdb applying MiXCR to the PCR reads. This repertoire shows about 540,000 distinct CDR3 sequences, more than 20% found once; its top ten account for just over 35%. This sample comprised PBMCs, obtained before TCRalphabeta/CD19-depleted stem cell transplant. These receptors were taken from a boy under three years old with Wiskott-Aldrich syndrome, due to receive a stem cell transplant.

The gene calls are TRBV20-1 and TRBJ1-4, with 7 bases identical to TRBD1. V shed 3 bases, J shed 0 bases, and the junction held 1 base outside the gene matches. There are 14 residues in the CDR3. The germline gives CDR1 DFQATT, CDR2 SNEGSKA (reference sequence). The CDR3 reads CSASGTATNEKLFF. The CDR3 DNA sequence: TGCAGTGCTAGTGGGACAGCAACTAATGAAAAACTGTTTTTT.

The J gene is TRBJ2-1, the V gene TRBV6-2 or TRBV6-3; the match to TRBD2 covers 13 bases. Trimming took 5 bases from V and 12 from J; bases not matched to a gene: 10. The CDR3 is made up of 15 amino acids. Looked up from germline, CDR1 is MNHEY and CDR2 is SVGEGT. The CDR3 spells CASSRGTSGMTTQFF. CDR3 in DNA: TGTGCCAGCAGTCGCGGGACTAGCGGGATGACGACGCAGTTCTTC.

The V and J genes are TRBV9 and TRBJ1-1, with TRBD1 matching 8 bases. The CDR3 extends over 14 amino acids. Germline V gene lookup returns CDR1 SGDLS and CDR2 YYNGEE. Trimming removed 4 bases from V and 4 bases from J; junction bases left unmatched: 6. CDR3 coding DNA: TGTGCCAGCAGCCCATGGACAGGGCCCACTGAAGCTTTCTTT. Protein product: CASSPWTGPTEAFF.

This chain joins TRBV20-1 and TRBJ1-1; 8 positions agree with TRBD1. With V trimmed by 6 bases and J by 8 bases, 5 bases remained unmatched. This CDR3 has 11 residues. Germline V CDR1 and CDR2: DFQATT, SNEGSKA (reference sequence). CDR3 DNA sequence: TGCAGTGCCCCCAGGACAGGGGAAGCTTTCTTT. This gives the protein CSAPRTGEAFF.

The chain couples TRBV3-1 to TRBJ1-5, with D perhaps matching TRBD1 (5 bases). The CDR3 loop spans 15 amino acids. Trimming left V 4 bases short and J 3 bases short, with 13 bases between. Germline CDR1 LGHDT, CDR2 YNNKEL (reference sequence). In nucleotides, the CDR3 is TGTGCCAGCAGCCGGGGCAGGGCCCCCAATCAGCCCCAGCATTTT. This codes for CASSRGRAPNQPQHF.

This clonotype turned up a few times. V and J are TRBV10-3 and TRBJ1-1, with 9 positions matching TRBD1. CDR1 ENHRY and CDR2 SYGVKD come from the germline V gene. This CDR3 has 16 residues. Germline trimming cut 6 bases from V and 3 bases from J; bases unmatched to any gene: 11. The CDR3: CAIRPGTGMGDTEAFF. Here the CDR3 DNA reads TGTGCCATCAGACCCGGGACAGGGATGGGGGACACTGAAGCTTTCTTT.

This sequence joins TRBV20-1 and TRBJ2-2; 11 nucleotides match TRBD2. The CDR3 runs to 17 residues. Germline values: CDR1 DFQATT, CDR2 SNEGSKA (reference sequence). J was trimmed by 6 bases and V by 0 bases; bases with no gene match: 9. The CDR3 sequence: CSARDYRSGRASGELFF. The CDR3, as DNA: TGCAGTGCTAGAGATTATCGTAGCGGGAGGGCGTCCGGGGAGCTGTTTTTT.

The rearrangement links TRBV19 to TRBJ2-3, with 8 bases lining up with TRBD2. In germline, CDR1 is LNHDA, CDR2 SQIVND (reference sequence). The CDR3 loop spans 15 amino acids. Trimming cost V 3 bases and J 1 base; bases outside gene matches: 3. The CDR3 loop is CASSMASGRTDTQYF. DNA for the CDR3: TGTGCCAGTAGTATGGCTAGCGGGCGCACAGATACGCAGTATTTT.

The table lists this clonotype with many counts. The chain combines TRBV29-1 with TRBJ1-2; D perhaps matches TRBD1 (6 bases). The CDR3 is made up of 14 amino acids. The germline V gene has CDR1 SQVTM and CDR2 ANQGSEA. Deletions cut 5 bases from V and 3 bases from J, with 16 bases between. The CDR3 reads CSVTSGEGYYGYTF. In DNA, the CDR3 is TGCAGCGTTACATCAGGGGAAGGATACTATGGCTACACCTTC.